This TCR beta chain was identified in a study of T cell responses to AZD1222 COVID-19 vaccine. About the research overall: Second-dose recipients at about 4 or about 12 weeks were treated as one pooled group. Study-wide findings and caveats: Clonal diversity was possibly underestimated, and white British individuals and females predominated among donors. Nearly half of spike-specific TCRs reportedly target variant regions that are unmutated in the B.1.351 and B.1.1.7 variants.

Repertoires were generated with immunoSEQ multiplex PCR, while TCRdb's copy carries only in-frame clones and drops some. The sample holds tens of thousands of clones, roughly 88% seen once. Germline V lookup: CDR1 KGHDR, CDR2 SFDVKD. V was clipped by 1 base and J by 0 bases; unmatched bases: 11. This CDR3 has 19 residues. A single count supports this clone. Its antigen is unidentified. This specimen was peripheral blood, taken on day 0 of AZD1222 vaccination. The sequence was obtained from an adult in good health. The chain uses TRBV24-1 and TRBJ2-1; the match to TRBD2 covers 7 bases. In DNA, the CDR3 is TGTGCCACCAGTGATTTACCCCGTCTCGGCGGGAGCTCCTACAATGAGCAGTTCTTC. Translated: CATSDLPRLGGSSYNEQFF.